One and the same sample provided the 25 T cell receptor beta chains below, sequenced in a study of blood T cell repertoires in COVID-19. The data were produced by immunoSEQ multiplex PCR, yet TCRdb's version contains in-frame clones alone and is incomplete. The repertoire holds under 75,000 clones, with approximately 80% as singletons. The specimen was peripheral blood. The source of these receptors is a man between 65 and 85 years old who had recovered from COVID-19.

V and J are TRBV5-4 and TRBJ2-1; 10 bases fit TRBD2. V trimming: 4 bases; J trimming: 7 bases; junction bases outside the gene matches: 8. The germline CDR1 and CDR2 sequences are SGHNT and YYREEE (reference sequence). The CDR3 is 15 residues long. CDR3 DNA: TGTGCCAGCAGCCCCGGGGGTAGCGGGGGGAATGAGCAGTTCTTC. Amino acids: CASSPGGSGGNEQFF. Drawing the rest from reference TRBV5-4 and TRBJ2-1, the complete variable domain is ETGVTQSPTHLIKTRGQQVTLRCSSQSGHNTVSWYQQALGQGPQFIFQYYREEENGRGNFPPRFSGLQFPNYSSELNVNALELDDSALYLCASSPGGSGGNEQFFGPGTRLTVL.

The genes are TRBV28 and TRBJ1-6; D is unresolved. The CDR3 has 15 amino acids. CDR1 is MDHEN and CDR2 is SYDVKM in the germline V gene. V gave up 5 bases and J gave up 5 bases, with 13 bases separating them. This CDR3 is CASSLVTIHNSPLHF. CDR3 nucleotides: TGTGCCAGCAGTCTAGTAACTATTCATAATTCACCCCTCCACTTT.

The chain combines TRBV10-1 with TRBJ2-7; 13 bases are a match to TRBD2. The V and J ends lost 6 bases and 6 bases, in that order; junction bases with no gene match: 5. The CDR3 loop spans 14 amino acids. The germline V gene has CDR1 WNHNN and CDR2 SYGVQD (reference sequence). CDR3 amino acids: CASSGLAGEGEQYF. CDR3 DNA sequence: TGCGCCAGCAGCGGACTAGCGGGAGAGGGCGAGCAGTACTTC.

In this sample, this clone turned up once. J is TRBJ2-2 and V is TRBV3-1 (or the pseudogene TRBV3-2); 15 positions match TRBD2. Germline CDR1 LGHDT, CDR2 YNNKEL (reference sequence). The length of the CDR3 is 15 residues. V shed 4 bases and J 7 bases; nucleotides not matched to a gene: 1. As DNA, the CDR3 is TGTGCCAGCAGCCTGGGACTAGCGGGAGGCGGGGAGCTGTTTTTT. Protein product: CASSLGLAGGGELFF.

The V call is TRBV28, the J call TRBJ2-7; possible D gene TRBD1, 5 bases. Germline V gives CDR1 MDHEN, CDR2 SYDVKM. The CDR3 runs to 15 residues. Trimming removed 3 bases from V and 0 bases from J, with 12 bases in between. DNA of the CDR3: TGTGCCAGCAGTTTTGGGGCGAGGAGCTCCTACGAGCAGTACTTC. The encoded protein is CASSFGARSSYEQYF.

The rearrangement uses TRBV7-2 and TRBJ2-7, with D tentatively TRBD2 (6 bases). This CDR3 is built from 13 residues. Germline loops: CDR1 SGHTA, CDR2 FQGNSA. The ends were cut back, 3 bases at V and 7 bases at J, with 13 bases in the middle. The CDR3 reads CASSLAGGREQYF. The CDR3, as DNA: TGTGCCAGCAGCTTGGCAGGAGGGCGGGAGCAGTACTTC.

J is TRBJ1-4 and V is TRBV6-6; 9 bases align to TRBD1. Germline V gene sequence: CDR1 MNHNY, CDR2 SVGAGI (reference sequence). The CDR3 is made up of 14 amino acids. J gave up 8 bases and V 6 bases, and 7 bases lay outside the gene matches. This CDR3 reads CASRPTGGGEKLFF. The CDR3 region has the DNA TGTGCCAGCAGACCGACAGGGGGAGGGGAAAAACTGTTTTTT.

CDR3 loop: CASSERDYLRGYYEQYF. The CDR3 nucleotides are TGTGCCAGCAGTGAAAGGGATTATTTAAGGGGCTACTACGAGCAGTACTTC. The chain employs TRBV2 and TRBJ2-7; maybe TRBD1 (5 bases). This CDR3 has 17 residues. The V end lost 2 bases, the J end lost 3 bases, and 20 bases lay between the germline ends. Germline-derived CDR1 and CDR2 are SNHLY and FYNNEI.

The gene calls are TRBV6-1 and TRBJ2-7, with D perhaps matching TRBD1 (5 bases). Trimming stripped 0 bases from V and 7 bases from J, with 16 bases between. CDR3 length equals 15 residues. Germline V gives CDR1 MNHNS, CDR2 SASEGT. CDR3 loop: CASSEAQGGSMEQYF. CDR3 nucleotides: TGTGCCAGCAGTGAAGCGCAGGGCGGCAGTATGGAGCAGTACTTC.

V and J are TRBV2 and TRBJ2-5, with D possibly matching TRBD1 (5 bases). CDR1 is SNHLY and CDR2 is FYNNEI in the germline V gene. The ends were cut back, 8 bases at V and 5 bases at J, with 15 bases in the middle. This CDR3 is built from 13 residues. The CDR3 sequence is CASANRGGETQYF. The CDR3 DNA follows: TGTGCCAGCGCCAATAGGGGTGGGGAGACCCAGTACTTC.

This chain uses TRBV6-2 or TRBV6-3 with TRBJ2-7, with a weak D call TRBD2 (6 bases). The CDR3 spans 16 residues. Trimming shortened V by 3 bases and J by 3 bases, and 18 bases separated the two germline ends. The germline gives CDR1 MNHEY, CDR2 SVGEGT. The CDR3 sequence: CASSYYRTGTHYEQYF. As DNA, the CDR3 is TGTGCCAGCAGTTATTACCGTACTGGGACTCACTACGAGCAGTACTTC.

The chain joins TRBV6-6 to TRBJ2-5; 8 positions match TRBD2. This CDR3 spans 13 amino acids. With V trimmed by 10 bases and J by 2 bases, 6 bases remained unmatched. Per germline, CDR1 MNHNY and CDR2 SVGAGI (reference sequence). The CDR3: CATDSGVQETQYF. CDR3 nucleotide sequence: TGTGCCACGGATAGCGGGGTTCAAGAGACCCAGTACTTC.

This chain connects TRBV11-3 to TRBJ2-2; D gene unclear. V dropped 5 bases and J dropped 0 bases, with 13 bases sitting between them. CDR3 length: 16 residues. CDR1 is SGHNT, CDR2 YENEEA, per germline. CDR3 sequence (DNA): TGTGCCAGCAGCCCCAACTCCCTCGCGAACACCGGGGAGCTGTTTTTT. This gives the protein CASSPNSLANTGELFF.

A single count supports this clone. The CDR3 DNA sequence: TGTGCCAGTGGGACAGGGGTGAACACTGAAGCTTTCTTT. Translated: CASGTGVNTEAFF. This chain connects TRBV18 to TRBJ1-1, with 10 bases lining up with TRBD1. The length of the CDR3 is 13 residues. After removal of 9 bases from V and 0 bases from J, the junction contained 1 base not matched to a gene. The germline V gene encodes CDR1 KGHSH and CDR2 LQKENI. The full variable domain, in which reference TRBV18 and TRBJ1-1 provide the parts outside the CDR3, is NAGVMQNPRHLVRRRGQEARLRCSPMKGHSHVYWYRQLPEEGLKFMVYLQKENIIDESGMPKERFSAEFPKEGPSILRIQQVVRGDSAAYFCASGTGVNTEAFFGQGTRLTVV.

The chain joins TRBV2 to TRBJ2-3, with D unresolved. Trimming cost V 5 bases and J 0 bases, with 9 bases left between them. Germline loops: CDR1 SNHLY, CDR2 FYNNEI. The length of the CDR3 is 14 residues. CDR3 in DNA: TGTGCCAGCAGTAGACACGAAAGCACAGATACGCAGTATTTT. This translates into CASSRHESTDTQYF.

The chain links TRBV6-4 to TRBJ2-5; 10 bases agree with TRBD2. The CDR3 covers 15 residues. The V gene's germline CDR1 is MRHNA and CDR2 SNTAGT. V shed 5 bases, J shed 2 bases, and the junction held 5 bases outside the gene matches. CDR3 sequence: CASSRSGGDQETQYF. The CDR3 nucleotides are TGTGCCAGCAGTAGAAGCGGGGGGGATCAAGAGACCCAGTACTTC.

The CDR3 bases are TGTGCCAGTAGTACAGGACAGAGCTATGGCTACACCTTC. It yields the protein CASSTGQSYGYTF. V gene TRBV19 combines with J gene TRBJ1-2; possibly TRBD1 for D (6 bases). Germline V gives CDR1 LNHDA, CDR2 SQIVND (reference sequence). The CDR3 is 13 residues long. V was cut by 4 bases and J by 4 bases, with 10 bases left in between. The full variable domain, with the rest looked up from reference TRBV19 and TRBJ1-2, is DGGITQSPKYLFRKEGQNVTLSCEQNLNHDAMYWYRQDPGQGLRLIYYSQIVNDFQKGDIAEGYSVSREKKESFPLTVTSAQKNPTAFYLCASSTGQSYGYTFGSGTRLTVV.

V and J are TRBV6-5 and TRBJ1-3; 7 nucleotides line up with TRBD1. Germline trimming cut 6 bases from V and 3 bases from J; bases unmatched to any gene: 8. The V gene's germline CDR1 is MNHEY and CDR2 SVGAGI. CDR3 length: 15 residues. The CDR3: CASRDTGVGGNTIYF. The CDR3 bases are TGTGCCAGCAGAGACACAGGGGTGGGTGGAAACACCATATATTTT.

This chain connects TRBV28 to TRBJ2-5, with D perhaps matching TRBD1 (5 bases). The CDR3 loop spans 13 amino acids. Germline CDR1 reads MDHEN; CDR2 reads SYDVKM. The V end lost 2 bases, the J end lost 5 bases, and 9 bases lay between the germline ends. CDR3 sequence: CASSLLGRETQYF. In nucleotides, the CDR3 is TGTGCCAGCAGTTTACTGGGGCGGGAGACCCAGTACTTC.

This sequence joins TRBV19 and TRBJ1-5; D perhaps matches TRBD1 (5 bases). The CDR3 contains 16 residues. Germline CDR1 is LNHDA and CDR2 is SQIVND (reference sequence). With 5 bases removed from V and 7 bases from J, the gap between germline ends came to 21 bases. The CDR3 DNA is TGTGCCAGTAGTGCAACCGGGACTTCAAGAGGACAGCCCCAGCATTTT. Protein product: CASSATGTSRGQPQHF.

The chain combines TRBV19 with TRBJ2-1; D possibly corresponds to TRBD1 (5 bases). The CDR3 runs 14 residues. CDR1 LNHDA and CDR2 SQIVND come from the germline V gene (reference sequence). V shed 5 bases and J shed 8 bases, with 16 bases lying between them. CDR3 sequence: CASSYPRGLDEQFF. DNA for the CDR3: TGTGCCAGTAGTTACCCTAGGGGCCTTGATGAGCAGTTCTTC.

This rearrangement joins TRBV4-3 to TRBJ2-2; weak D call: TRBD1 (5 bases). V was trimmed by 0 bases and J by 0 bases, leaving 14 bases between them. The CDR3 consists of 18 residues. CDR1 LGHNA and CDR2 YSLEER come from the germline V gene. CDR3 sequence reads: CASSQDLNTGSNTGELFF. The CDR3 bases are TGCGCCAGCAGCCAAGATCTAAACACAGGATCGAACACCGGGGAGCTGTTTTTT.

The genes are TRBV5-1 and TRBJ2-7, with D perhaps matching TRBD1 (6 bases). Trimming stripped 2 bases from V and 3 bases from J, with 12 bases between. This CDR3 spans 14 amino acids. Germline CDR1 is SGHRS and CDR2 is YFSETQ. CDR3 DNA sequence: TGCGCCAGCAGCTTCGGGGACACCTACTACGAGCAGTACTTC. Protein product: CASSFGDTYYEQYF.

This clone was detected only a few times. The chain is built from TRBV5-6 and TRBJ1-4; D call uncertain. This CDR3 is built from 14 residues. With 4 bases removed from V and 3 bases from J, the gap between germline ends came to 10 bases. Per germline, CDR1 SGHDT and CDR2 YYEEEE. The CDR3 coding sequence is TGTGCCAGCAGCCCCCCCCATTCTAATGAAAAACTGTTTTTT. Protein product: CASSPPHSNEKLFF.

The V gene is TRBV6-5, the J gene TRBJ2-7; TRBD2 is a possible D gene (6 bases). Trimming removed 6 bases at V and 0 bases at J, with 15 bases between. The CDR3 has 15 residues. Germline values: CDR1 MNHEY, CDR2 SVGAGI. In DNA, the CDR3 is TGTGCCAGCAGACTATACTCCGGGAGCTCCTACGAGCAGTACTTC. It encodes CASRLYSGSSYEQYF.